This TCR beta chain was captured in a study of blood T cells in healthy people across ages. Whole-study results and caveats: It was the long-lived donors that had more naive CD4+ cells and higher diversity than aged donors.

The use of a sample-barcoded 5' primer and a J-beta primer mix characterized a second PCR of roughly 6 to 11 cycles. MiXCR, applied by TCRdb to the 5' RACE reads, yields one record per CDR3 protein. The sample shows hundreds of thousands of distinct CDR3 sequences, about 30% of them seen only once. The CDR3 has 15 amino acids. From germline, CDR1 is DFQATT and CDR2 SNEGSKA (reference sequence). J gave up 1 base and V 2 bases, and 6 bases lay outside the gene matches. This clonotype was seen at least ten times. Its specificity is not known. Material: blood. This TCR was recovered from a woman of 80 years or more in good health. The rearrangement joins TRBV20-1 to TRBJ2-5, with 8 bases identical to TRBD1. The CDR3 coding sequence is TGCAGTGCTAGATCCGGGACAGGTCTCCAAGAGACCCAGTACTTC. It is translated as CSARSGTGLQETQYF.